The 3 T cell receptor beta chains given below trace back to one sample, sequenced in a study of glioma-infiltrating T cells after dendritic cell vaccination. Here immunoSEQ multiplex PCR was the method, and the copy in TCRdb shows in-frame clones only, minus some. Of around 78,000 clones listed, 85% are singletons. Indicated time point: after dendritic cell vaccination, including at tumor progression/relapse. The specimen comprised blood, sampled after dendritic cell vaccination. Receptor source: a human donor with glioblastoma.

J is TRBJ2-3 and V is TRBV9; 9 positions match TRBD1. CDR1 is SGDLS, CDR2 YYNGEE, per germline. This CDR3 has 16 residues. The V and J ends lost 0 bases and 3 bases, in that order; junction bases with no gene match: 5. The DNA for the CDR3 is TGTGCCAGCAGCGTAGAGGGACAGGGTCCGACAGATACGCAGTATTTT. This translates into CASSVEGQGPTDTQYF.

CDR3 region: CATCDRDQETQYF. The CDR3 region has the DNA TGCGCCACTTGCGACAGGGACCAAGAGACCCAGTACTTC. The gene calls are TRBV10-2 and TRBJ2-5; 7 nucleotides match TRBD1. Germline V gives CDR1 WSHSY, CDR2 SAAADI. V trimming: 10 bases; J trimming: 0 bases; junction bases outside the gene matches: 5. CDR3 length equals 13 residues.

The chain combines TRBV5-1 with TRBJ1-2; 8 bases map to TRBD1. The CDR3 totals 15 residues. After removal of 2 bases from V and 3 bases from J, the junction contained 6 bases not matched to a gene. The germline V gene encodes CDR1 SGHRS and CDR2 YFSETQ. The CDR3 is CASSLPGQEDYGYTF. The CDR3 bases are TGCGCCAGCAGCTTACCGGGACAGGAGGACTATGGCTACACCTTC.